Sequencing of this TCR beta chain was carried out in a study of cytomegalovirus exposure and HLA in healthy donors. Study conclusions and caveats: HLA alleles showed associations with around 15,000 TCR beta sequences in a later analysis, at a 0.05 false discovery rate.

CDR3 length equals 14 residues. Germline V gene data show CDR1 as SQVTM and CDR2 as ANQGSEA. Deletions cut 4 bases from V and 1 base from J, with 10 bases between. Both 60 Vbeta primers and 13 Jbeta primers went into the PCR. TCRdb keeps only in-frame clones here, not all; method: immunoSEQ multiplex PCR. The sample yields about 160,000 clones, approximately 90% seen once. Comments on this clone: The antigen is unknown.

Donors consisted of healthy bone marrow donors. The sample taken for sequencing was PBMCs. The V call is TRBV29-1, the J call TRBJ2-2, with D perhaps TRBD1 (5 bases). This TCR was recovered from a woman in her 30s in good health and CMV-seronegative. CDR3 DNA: TGCAGCGTTGGCAGACAGCGGAACACCGGGGAGCTGTTTTTT. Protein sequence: CSVGRQRNTGELFF.